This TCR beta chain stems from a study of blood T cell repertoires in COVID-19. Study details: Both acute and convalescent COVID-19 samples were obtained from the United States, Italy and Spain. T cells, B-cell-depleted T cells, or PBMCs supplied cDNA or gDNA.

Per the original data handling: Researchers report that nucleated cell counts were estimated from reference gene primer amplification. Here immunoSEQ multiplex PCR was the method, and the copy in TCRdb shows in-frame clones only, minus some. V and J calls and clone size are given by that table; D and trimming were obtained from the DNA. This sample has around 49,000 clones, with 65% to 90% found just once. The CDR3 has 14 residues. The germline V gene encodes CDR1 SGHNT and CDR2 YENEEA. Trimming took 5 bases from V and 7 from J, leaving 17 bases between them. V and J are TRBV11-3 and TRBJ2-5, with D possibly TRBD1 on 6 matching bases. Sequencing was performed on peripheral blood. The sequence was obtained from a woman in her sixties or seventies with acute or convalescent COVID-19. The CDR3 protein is CASSTQGMGSTQYF. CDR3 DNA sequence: TGTGCCAGCAGCACCCAGGGGATGGGATCGACCCAGTACTTC.